These T cell receptor beta chains were read from a single sample in a study of T cell responses to AZD1222 COVID-19 vaccine. Repertoires were generated with immunoSEQ multiplex PCR, while TCRdb's copy carries only in-frame clones and drops some. The sample records some 150,000 clones, about 91% being singletons. Sequenced here: peripheral blood, sampled on day 0 of MenACWY control vaccination. These receptors were taken from an adult in good health. CDR3s leave out the opening cysteine and the closing phenylalanine or tryptophan.

v_gene	len	j_gene	CDR3aa
TRBV19	13	TRBJ1-6	ASSIGEGDNSPLH
TRBV11-2	14	TRBJ2-3	ASSFRGIASTDTQY
TRBV6-5	11	TRBJ1-3	ASSRTPGNTIY
TRBV4-3	14	TRBJ2-7	ASSQALAGGPYEQY
TRBV3-1/TRBV3-2	13	TRBJ2-3	ASSQASGSTDTQY
TRBV7-9	14	TRBJ2-5	ASSSPDRSSDETQY
TRBV10-1	11	TRBJ1-1	ASSPGDRTEAF
TRBV25-1	11	TRBJ1-3	ASSANGGNTIY
TRBV9	13	TRBJ1-5	ASSAGQGAGQPQH
TRBV10-1	11	TRBJ2-5	ASSGRISETQY
TRBV10-3	11	TRBJ2-2	AISEFFTGELF
TRBV29-1	11	TRBJ1-6	SVQESPNSPLH
TRBV3-1/TRBV3-2	11	TRBJ2-1	ASSHLAVNEQF
TRBV27	15	TRBJ1-4	ASSSEPPKETRGKLF
TRBV11-2	11	TRBJ2-3	ASSFSEGDTQY
TRBV19	14	TRBJ1-5	ASSTQYSYSNQPQH
TRBV3-1/TRBV3-2	13	TRBJ1-2	ASSSGSVGIYGYT
TRBV4-1	14	TRBJ2-1	ASSQELAAPRNEQF
TRBV7-9	11	TRBJ2-7	ASSRAPDSEQY
TRBV6-5	12	TRBJ1-6	ASRTGVGNSPLH
TRBV10-2	9	TRBJ2-7	ASSDLIEQY
TRBV30	10	TRBJ2-6	AWRSGANVLT
TRBV27	12	TRBJ2-7	ASSERDGNYEQY
TRBV29-1	14	TRBJ2-7	SLASHSLSRGVDEY